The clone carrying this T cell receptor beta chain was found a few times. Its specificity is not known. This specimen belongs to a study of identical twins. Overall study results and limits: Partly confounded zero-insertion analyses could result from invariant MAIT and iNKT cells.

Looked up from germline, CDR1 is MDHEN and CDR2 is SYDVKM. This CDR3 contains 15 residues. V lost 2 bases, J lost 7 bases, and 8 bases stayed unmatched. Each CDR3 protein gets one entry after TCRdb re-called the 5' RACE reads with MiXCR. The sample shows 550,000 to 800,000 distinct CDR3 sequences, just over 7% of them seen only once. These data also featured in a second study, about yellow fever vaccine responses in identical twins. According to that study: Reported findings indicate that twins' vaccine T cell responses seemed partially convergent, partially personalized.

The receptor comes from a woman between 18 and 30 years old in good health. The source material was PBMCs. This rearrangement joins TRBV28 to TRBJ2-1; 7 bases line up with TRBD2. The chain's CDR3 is CASSLTRESRNEQFF. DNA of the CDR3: TGTGCCAGCAGTTTAACGCGGGAGAGTCGGAATGAGCAGTTCTTC.